A single sample is the source of the 11 T cell receptor beta chains below, sequenced in a study of T-cell memory formation after mild COVID-19 (dated by TCRdb to the early 2020s). Library generation was performed with 5' RACE. TCRdb records Illumina NovaSeq 6000 as the sequencer. Clones were called with MiXCR by TCRdb after fastp trimmed the public reads at Q25, and only in-frame beta chains were retained. Identical CDR3 proteins give one entry, which carries the most common genes and DNA. The sample has roughly 100,000 distinct CDR3 sequences on record, 9.5% to 15% of them singletons. Together, the top ten hold roughly 27% of the sample. Sequencing input: PBMCs or a T cell subset sorted from them (not recorded which). Receptors were obtained from an adult woman who had mild COVID-19 (a few samples of this study predate the infection). The sample titles of this study are shuffled in the database, so cell type and time point are left out; the donor was told from shared clones.

The J gene is TRBJ2-1, the V gene TRBV7-9; 11 nucleotides match TRBD2. Trimming took 1 base from V and 8 from J; bases not matched to a gene: 10. CDR3 length equals 17 residues. Per germline, CDR1 SEHNR and CDR2 FQNEAQ (reference sequence). The CDR3 loop is CASSLEDALAGGDEQFF. The CDR3 DNA reads as TGTGCCAGCAGCTTAGAAGACGCTCTAGCGGGGGGCGATGAGCAGTTCTTC.

The chain employs TRBV29-1 and TRBJ2-3, with 7 bases identical to TRBD2. J was trimmed by 5 bases and V by 8 bases; bases with no gene match: 16. In germline, CDR1 is SQVTM, CDR2 ANQGSEA. CDR3 length: 15 amino acids. The CDR3 loop is CSHDLAEEEVDTQYF. DNA of the CDR3: TGCAGCCATGATCTAGCGGAGGAGGAGGTAGATACGCAGTATTTT.

This clonotype was seen more than once but under ten times. This rearrangement joins TRBV7-6 to TRBJ2-7, with 12 nucleotides matching TRBD2. V trimming: 5 bases; J trimming: 4 bases; junction bases outside the gene matches: 3. CDR3 length: 14 amino acids. The germline gives CDR1 SGHVS, CDR2 FNYEAQ. The CDR3 sequence is CASSAGTSGYEQYF. The CDR3, as DNA: TGTGCCAGCAGCGCCGGGACTAGCGGGTACGAGCAGTACTTC.

The rearrangement joins TRBV29-1 to TRBJ1-1, with 8 bases matching TRBD1. Germline V gene sequence: CDR1 SQVTM, CDR2 ANQGSEA. With V trimmed by 7 bases and J by 3 bases, 7 bases remained unmatched. The CDR3 sequence is 13 residues long. CDR3 sequence reads: CSGLTGADTEAFF. The CDR3 DNA reads as TGCAGCGGGTTGACAGGGGCGGACACTGAAGCTTTCTTT.

Many counts were recorded for this clonotype. J is TRBJ2-1 and V is TRBV7-9, with TRBD2 as a possible D gene (5 bases). The CDR3 spans 12 residues. CDR1 is SEHNR, CDR2 FQNEAQ, per germline (reference sequence). Trimming stripped 3 bases from V and 12 bases from J, with 12 bases between. As DNA, the CDR3 is TGTGCCAGCAGCTTGGAACTAGATCCGCAGTTCTTC. It encodes CASSLELDPQFF.

The chain employs TRBV7-9 and TRBJ2-7; a possible D gene is TRBD1 (5 bases). The CDR3 runs to 11 residues. Germline assignment: CDR1 SEHNR and CDR2 FQNEAQ (reference sequence). V dropped 5 bases and J dropped 9 bases, with 11 bases sitting between them. For the CDR3, the DNA is TGTGCCAGCAGCGACAAGGGGATGCAGTACTTC. Its protein product is CASSDKGMQYF.

The V and J genes are TRBV7-9 and TRBJ2-1, with D possibly matching TRBD1 (6 bases). The CDR3 sequence is 15 residues long. V lost 3 bases and J lost 2, with 11 bases in between. CDR1 and CDR2 (germline): SEHNR, FQNEAQ (reference sequence). The CDR3 bases are TGTGCCAGCAGCTTTGTTGGGACACCCTACAATGAGCAGTTCTTC. It translates to CASSFVGTPYNEQFF.

The rearrangement links TRBV19 to TRBJ2-3; tentative D call: TRBD2 (5 bases). The V end lost 6 bases, the J end lost 1 base, and 8 bases lay between the germline ends. CDR1 LNHDA and CDR2 SQIVND come from the germline V gene (reference sequence). This CDR3 spans 13 amino acids. CDR3 sequence (DNA): TGTGCCAGTAGGTGGCGGGGCACAGATACGCAGTATTTT. Translation: CASRWRGTDTQYF.

This sequence joins TRBV12-3 or TRBV12-4 and TRBJ2-7, with TRBD1 matching 10 bases. Trimming cost V 6 bases and J 1 base; bases outside gene matches: 6. This CDR3 contains 15 residues. The CDR3 region is CASRRQGAGSYEQYF. The CDR3 coding sequence is TGTGCCAGCAGAAGACAGGGGGCCGGTTCCTACGAGCAGTACTTC.

This clonotype was detected a few times. The chain recombines TRBV24-1 with TRBJ2-1, with D tentatively TRBD2 (5 bases). CDR1 and CDR2 (germline): KGHDR, SFDVKD. The CDR3 is made up of 15 amino acids. V lost 9 bases and J lost 1, with 15 bases in between. CDR3 DNA sequence: TGTGCCACCCGTATCGGCCCGGGGTCCTACAATGAGCAGTTCTTC. Protein product: CATRIGPGSYNEQFF.

In this sample, this clonotype turned up many times. The chain employs TRBV12-3 or TRBV12-4 and TRBJ2-6; TRBD1 might be the D (6 bases). CDR3 length: 15 residues. V was pared by 4 bases and J by 3 bases, with 10 bases between. The CDR3, as DNA: TGTGCCAGCAGTTCCTACAGGGTTGGGGCCAACGTCCTGACTTTC. Translating gives CASSSYRVGANVLTF.